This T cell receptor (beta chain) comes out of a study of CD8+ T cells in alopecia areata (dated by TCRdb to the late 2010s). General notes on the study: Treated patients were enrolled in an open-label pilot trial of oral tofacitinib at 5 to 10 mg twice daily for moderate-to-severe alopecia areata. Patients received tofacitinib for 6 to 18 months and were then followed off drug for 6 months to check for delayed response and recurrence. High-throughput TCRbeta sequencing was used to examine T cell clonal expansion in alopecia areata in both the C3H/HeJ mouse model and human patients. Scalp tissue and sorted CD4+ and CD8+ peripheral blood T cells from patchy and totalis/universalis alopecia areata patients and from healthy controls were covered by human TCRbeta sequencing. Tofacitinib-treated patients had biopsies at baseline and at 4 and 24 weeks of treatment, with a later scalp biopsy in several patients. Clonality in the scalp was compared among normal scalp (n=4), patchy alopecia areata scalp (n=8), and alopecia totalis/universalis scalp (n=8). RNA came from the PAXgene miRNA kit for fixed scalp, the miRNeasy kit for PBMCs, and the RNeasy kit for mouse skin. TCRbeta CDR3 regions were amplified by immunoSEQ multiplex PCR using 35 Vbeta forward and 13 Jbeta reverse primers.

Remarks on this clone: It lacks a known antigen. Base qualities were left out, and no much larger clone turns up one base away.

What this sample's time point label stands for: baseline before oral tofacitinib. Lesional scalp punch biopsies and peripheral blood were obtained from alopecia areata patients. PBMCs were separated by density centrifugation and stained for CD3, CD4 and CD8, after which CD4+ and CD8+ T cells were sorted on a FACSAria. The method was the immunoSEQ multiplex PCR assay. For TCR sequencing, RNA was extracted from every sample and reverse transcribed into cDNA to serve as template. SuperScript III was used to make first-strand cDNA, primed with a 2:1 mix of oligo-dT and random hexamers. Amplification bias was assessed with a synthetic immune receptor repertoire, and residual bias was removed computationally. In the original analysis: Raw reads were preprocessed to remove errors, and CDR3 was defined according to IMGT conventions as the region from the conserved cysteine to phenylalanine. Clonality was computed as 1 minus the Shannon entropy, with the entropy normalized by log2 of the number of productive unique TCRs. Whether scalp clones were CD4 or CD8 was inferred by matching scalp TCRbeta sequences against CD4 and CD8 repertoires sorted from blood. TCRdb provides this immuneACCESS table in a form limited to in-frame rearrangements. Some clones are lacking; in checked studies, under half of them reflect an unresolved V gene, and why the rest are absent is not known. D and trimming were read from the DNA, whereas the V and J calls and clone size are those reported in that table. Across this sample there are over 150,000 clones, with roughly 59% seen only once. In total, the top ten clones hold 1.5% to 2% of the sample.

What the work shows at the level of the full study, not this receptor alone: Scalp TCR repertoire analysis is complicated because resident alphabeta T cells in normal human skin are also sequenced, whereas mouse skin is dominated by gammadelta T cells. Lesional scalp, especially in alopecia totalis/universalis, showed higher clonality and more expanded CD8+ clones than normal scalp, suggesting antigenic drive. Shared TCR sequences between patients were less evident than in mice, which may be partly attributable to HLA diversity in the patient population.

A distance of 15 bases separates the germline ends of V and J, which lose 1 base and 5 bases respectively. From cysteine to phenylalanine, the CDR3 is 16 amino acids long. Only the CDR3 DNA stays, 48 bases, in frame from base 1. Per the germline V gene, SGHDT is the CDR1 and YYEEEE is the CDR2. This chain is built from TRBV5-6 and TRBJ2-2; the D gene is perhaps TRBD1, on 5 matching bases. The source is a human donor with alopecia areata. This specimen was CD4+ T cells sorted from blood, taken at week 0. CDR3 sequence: CASSLTGRVSTGELFF. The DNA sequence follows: TGTGCCAGCAGCTTGACAGGACGGGTATCTACCGGGGAGCTGTTTTTT.